The next 13 T cell receptor beta chains were all read from a single sample in a study of metastatic and nonmetastatic thyroid tumors (dated by TCRdb to 2020 to 2021). Before undergoing thyroid surgery, none of the patients had been given any kind of treatment. Libraries were made using PCR. The sequencer listed for this sample is Illumina HiSeq 4000. TCRdb took the public reads, trimmed them with fastp at Q25, ran MiXCR for clone calling and kept in-frame beta chains. The sample yields approximately 30,000 clones; about a sixth were counted once. 3.4% of the sample belongs to the ten largest clones. The source material was blood. The receptors derive from a female donor with papillary thyroid cancer or a benign thyroid nodule (not recorded which). Some clones in this sample may be carry-over from other donors' samples.

This clone came up many times. The rearrangement links TRBV20-1 to TRBJ1-5; D is perhaps TRBD1 (5 bases). CDR1 DFQATT and CDR2 SNEGSKA come from the germline V gene (reference sequence). The CDR3 spans 15 residues. Trimming left V 5 bases short and J 3 bases short, with 17 bases between. The CDR3 region is CSAYDRREINQPQHF. The CDR3 nucleotides read TGCAGTGCTTATGACCGCAGGGAAATCAATCAGCCCCAGCATTTT.

This clone was seen at least ten times. The chain is built from TRBV6-2 or TRBV6-3 and TRBJ1-2, with D tentatively TRBD1 (5 bases). The germline V and J ends were trimmed by 6 bases and 7 bases, with 12 bases remaining between them. Germline CDR1 reads MNHEY; CDR2 reads SVGEGT. CDR3 length: 12 residues. The CDR3 sequence is CASSRQGRGYTF. The DNA of the CDR3 is TGTGCCAGCAGCCGTCAGGGTCGTGGCTACACCTTC.

At least ten counts were recorded for this clone. This rearrangement joins TRBV28 to TRBJ2-1; 8 nucleotides agree with TRBD2. The CDR3 totals 15 residues. Germline V lookup: CDR1 MDHEN, CDR2 SYDVKM. Trimming removed 9 bases from V and 6 bases from J; junction bases left unmatched: 13. The CDR3 is CASGFRGGSFNEQFF. The CDR3 DNA sequence: TGTGCCAGTGGTTTCCGGGGGGGTTCTTTCAATGAGCAGTTCTTC. The variable domain in full, with the rest retrieved from reference TRBV28 and TRBJ2-1, is DVKVTQSSRYLVKRTGEKVFLECVQDMDHENMFWYRQDPGLGLRLIYFSYDVKMKEKGDIPEGYSVSREKKERFSLILESASTNQTSMYLCASGFRGGSFNEQFFGPGTRLTVL.

V and J are TRBV2 and TRBJ2-3; 11 bases fit TRBD2. Germline trimming cut 7 bases from V and 3 bases from J; bases unmatched to any gene: 9. CDR1 SNHLY and CDR2 FYNNEI come from the germline V gene. The CDR3 sequence is 16 residues long. CDR3 sequence reads: CASIGLSSGRTDTQYF. The CDR3 DNA is TGTGCCAGCATAGGTTTGTCTAGCGGGAGGACAGATACGCAGTATTTT.

A remark on this clone: A much larger clone lies a single base off, so this may be a read error. This rearrangement joins TRBV7-6 to TRBJ2-6; D is unclear. This CDR3 comprises 12 residues. The germline gives CDR1 SGHVS, CDR2 FNYEAQ. CDR3 DNA sequence: TGTGCCACCACTTCTGGGTCCAACGTCCTGACTTTC. Residues: CATTSGSNVLTF.

In its sample, this clone was seen many times. The V and J genes are TRBV11-2 and TRBJ2-3; 10 bases align to TRBD2. V trimming: 10 bases; J trimming: 1 base; junction bases outside the gene matches: 2. Germline lookup yields CDR1 SGHAT and CDR2 FQNNGV. This CDR3 is 13 amino acids long. CDR3: CATLAGGTDTQYF. In nucleotides, the CDR3 is TGTGCCACCCTAGCGGGAGGCACAGATACGCAGTATTTT.

This clone is judged medium-sized. The chain is built from TRBV12-3 or TRBV12-4 and TRBJ2-7, with 10 bases matching TRBD1. CDR3 size: 15 residues. The J segment lost 2 bases and the V segment lost 6 bases, leaving 7 bases of the junction unmatched. The CDR3 spells CASSRGQGITYEQYF. The CDR3 coding sequence is TGTGCCAGCAGCCGGGGACAGGGGATCACCTACGAGCAGTACTTC.

This clone was counted many times. The chain uses TRBV4-2 and TRBJ2-2, with D maybe TRBD2 (5 bases). From germline, CDR1 is LGHNA and CDR2 YNFKEQ. Trimming removed 2 bases from V and 6 bases from J, with 16 bases in between. This CDR3 has 16 residues. In DNA form, the CDR3 reads TGTGCCAGCAGCCAACGGGATGGAGGAAGGTCCGGGGAGCTGTTTTTT. This sequence encodes CASSQRDGGRSGELFF.

This clone occurred many times. CDR3 DNA: TGTGCCAGCAGATATTGGAGGGACAATCAGCCCCAGCATTTT. Protein sequence: CASRYWRDNQPQHF. The rearrangement joins TRBV6-1 to TRBJ1-5; D is unresolved. The CDR3 has 14 amino acids. V lost 6 bases and J 3 bases, leaving 12 bases between the germline ends. Germline V lookup: CDR1 MNHNS, CDR2 SASEGT.

This clone was found many times. CDR3 loop: CASSPQARRVFSSYEQYF. The CDR3 bases are TGTGCCAGCTCACCACAGGCGAGAAGGGTTTTTTCATCCTACGAGCAGTACTTC. The V and J genes are TRBV18 and TRBJ2-7, with D uncertain. Trimming removed 1 base from V and 1 base from J, with 20 bases in between. This CDR3 comprises 18 residues. The germline V gene has CDR1 KGHSH and CDR2 LQKENI.

Ten or more counts support this clone. The chain couples TRBV27 to TRBJ1-5; D is ambiguous. Germline V gene sequence: CDR1 MNHEY, CDR2 SMNVEV (reference sequence). Trimming removed 2 bases at V and 1 base at J, with 6 bases between. The CDR3 is 14 residues long. The CDR3 here is CASSLSYSNQPQHF. CDR3 DNA: TGTGCCAGCAGTTTAAGTTACAGCAATCAGCCCCAGCATTTT.

This clone was seen ten or more times. The genes are TRBV5-5 and TRBJ2-7; TRBD2 agrees at 10 bases. The CDR3 runs to 15 residues. The germline V gene encodes CDR1 SGHKS and CDR2 YYEKEE (reference sequence). J lost 4 bases, V lost 8 bases, and 12 bases had no gene match. The CDR3 reads CASMLAGATIYEQYF. DNA for the CDR3: TGTGCCAGTATGCTAGCGGGGGCAACGATTTACGAGCAGTACTTC.

At least ten counts were recorded for this clone. The V gene is TRBV19, the J gene TRBJ2-7; 7 nucleotides agree with TRBD2. With 5 bases clipped from V and 6 bases from J, the junction kept 10 bases outside the gene matches. The CDR3 has 14 residues. CDR1 is LNHDA, CDR2 SQIVND, per germline (reference sequence). The CDR3: CASSGPLGGGEQYF. The DNA of the CDR3 is TGTGCCAGTAGTGGGCCTCTGGGCGGGGGCGAGCAGTACTTC.